The 8 T cell receptor beta chains below come from one sample, sequenced in a study of shared clonotypes between healthy human individuals. Sequencing was performed with immunoSEQ multiplex PCR; in TCRdb, only in-frame clones are kept and a portion is missing. Found here are around 370,000 clones, about 96% of them singletons; the top ten hold about 0.32%. What was sequenced was memory CD8+ T cells sorted from blood. As to subset: CD45RO+ cells pooled with CCR7-negative TemRA cells. The receptors were sampled from a man aged 30 to 39 in good health.

The chain links TRBV25-1 to TRBJ2-1; D gene uncertain. The germline V and J ends were trimmed by 1 base and 3 bases, with 7 bases remaining between them. The CDR3 is 14 amino acids. Germline CDR1 MGHDK, CDR2 SYGVNS. CDR3 in DNA: TGTGCCAGCAGTGAATGGGGAAACTACAATGAGCAGTTCTTC. Translation: CASSEWGNYNEQFF. The complete variable domain, with remaining parts taken from reference TRBV25-1 and TRBJ2-1, reads EADIYQTPRYLVIGTGKKITLECSQTMGHDKMYWYQQDPGMELHLIHYSYGVNSTEKGDLSSESTVSRIRTEHFPLTLESARPSHTSQYLCASSEWGNYNEQFFGPGTRLTVL.

The chain uses TRBV6-6 and TRBJ1-1; D is uncertain. CDR3 length: 13 amino acids. Per germline, CDR1 MNHNY and CDR2 SVGAGI (reference sequence). V was pared by 2 bases and J by 5 bases, with 9 bases between. The CDR3 here is CASSYREWTEAFF. In nucleotides, the CDR3 is TGTGCCAGCAGTTACAGGGAGTGGACTGAAGCTTTCTTT.

The chain carries TRBV9 and TRBJ2-5; perhaps D is TRBD1 or TRBD2 (6 bases each). Looked up from germline, CDR1 is SGDLS and CDR2 is YYNGEE. The CDR3 spans 15 residues. Trimming stripped 0 bases from V and 2 bases from J, with 11 bases between. This CDR3 is CASSVGPGAQETQYF. DNA for the CDR3: TGTGCCAGCAGCGTAGGTCCGGGGGCACAAGAGACCCAGTACTTC.

The chain has TRBV2 and TRBJ1-1; possible D gene TRBD1, 5 bases. CDR1 and CDR2 from the germline V gene are SNHLY and FYNNEI. This CDR3 has 16 residues. Trimming left V 6 bases short and J 0 bases short, with 17 bases between. CDR3 protein: CASSRGTRDMNTEAFF. The CDR3 DNA sequence: TGTGCCAGCAGCCGGGGGACGCGCGACATGAACACTGAAGCTTTCTTT.

J is TRBJ2-7 and V is TRBV20-1; TRBD2 might be the D (5 bases). The CDR3 loop spans 11 amino acids. Trimming left V 6 bases short and J 4 bases short, with 10 bases between. CDR1 is DFQATT and CDR2 is SNEGSKA in the germline V gene (reference sequence). The CDR3 loop is CSAKEAYEQYF. The CDR3 nucleotides read TGCAGTGCAAAGGAGGCTTACGAGCAGTACTTC.

This chain links TRBV9 with TRBJ2-7; 14 positions match TRBD2. The CDR3 runs to 16 residues. Germline V gives CDR1 SGDLS, CDR2 YYNGEE. The V gene end was trimmed by 4 bases and the J gene end by 4 bases; junction bases not matched to a gene: 7. The CDR3 bases are TGTGCCAGCAGCCTGGGGACTAGCGGGAGTAGGTACGAGCAGTACTTC. Its protein product is CASSLGTSGSRYEQYF.

As for this clone: At the DNA level, this CDR3 is encoded by other sequences in the same sample as well. The chain joins TRBV20-1 to TRBJ2-5, with D uncertain. Trimming pared 3 bases from V and 5 bases from J, leaving 4 bases between. The CDR3 is 10 amino acids. The germline CDR1 and CDR2 sequences are DFQATT and SNEGSKA (reference sequence). CDR3 residues: CSASLETQYF. The CDR3 nucleotides are TGCAGTGCTAGCTTGGAGACCCAGTACTTC.

The chain couples TRBV18 to TRBJ1-2, with D maybe TRBD1 (5 bases). This CDR3 is 18 amino acids long. V was cut by 4 bases and J by 1 base, with 22 bases left in between. In germline, CDR1 is KGHSH, CDR2 LQKENI. For the CDR3, the DNA is TGTGCCAGCTCACTCCGCCGGGACGTCGCCTACTATAACTATGGCTACACCTTC. As protein: CASSLRRDVAYYNYGYTF.